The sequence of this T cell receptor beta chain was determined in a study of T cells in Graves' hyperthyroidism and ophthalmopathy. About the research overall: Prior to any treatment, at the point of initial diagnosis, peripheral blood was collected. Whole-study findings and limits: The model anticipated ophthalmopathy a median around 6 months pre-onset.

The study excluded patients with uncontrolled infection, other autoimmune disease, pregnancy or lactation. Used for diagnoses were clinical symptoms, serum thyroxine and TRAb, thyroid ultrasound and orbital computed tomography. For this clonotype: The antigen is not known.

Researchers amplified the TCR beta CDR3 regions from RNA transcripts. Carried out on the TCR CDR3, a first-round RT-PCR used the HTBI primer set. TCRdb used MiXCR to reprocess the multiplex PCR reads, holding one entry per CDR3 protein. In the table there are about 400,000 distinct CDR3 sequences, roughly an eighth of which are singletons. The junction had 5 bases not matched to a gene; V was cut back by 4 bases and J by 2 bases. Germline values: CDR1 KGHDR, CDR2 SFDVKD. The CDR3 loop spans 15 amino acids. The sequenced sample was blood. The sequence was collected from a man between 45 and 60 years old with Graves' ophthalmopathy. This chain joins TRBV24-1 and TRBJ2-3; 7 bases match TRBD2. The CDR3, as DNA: TGTGCCACCAGTGACGACGGGACTATCACAGATACGCAGTATTTT. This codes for CATSDDGTITDTQYF.